This record looks at one T cell receptor beta chain sequence and its context. Its target is unknown. The sample is drawn from a study of blood T cells in healthy people across ages. Aged roughly 6 to 90, donors were systemically healthy Caucasians from Russia. Study-level points and caveats: Investigators viewed diversity estimates from one million T cells as underestimates, the study reported.

The use of a sample-barcoded 5' primer and a J-beta primer mix characterized a second PCR of roughly 7 to 11 cycles. TCRdb fed the 5' RACE reads into MiXCR, producing one record per CDR3 protein. This sample has 650,000 to 800,000 distinct CDR3 sequences, with around 43% found just once. Sequencing used blood. This sequence was found in a man between 60 and 70 years old in good health.

The CDR3 spells CASSARGLGQFF. CDR3 in DNA: TGTGCCAGCAGCGCCCGAGGCCTAGGGCAGTTCTTC. The chain employs TRBV2 and TRBJ2-1; D is undetermined. Trimming stripped 6 bases from V and 12 bases from J, with 15 bases between. CDR3 length: 12 residues. The germline V gene encodes CDR1 SNHLY and CDR2 FYNNEI.